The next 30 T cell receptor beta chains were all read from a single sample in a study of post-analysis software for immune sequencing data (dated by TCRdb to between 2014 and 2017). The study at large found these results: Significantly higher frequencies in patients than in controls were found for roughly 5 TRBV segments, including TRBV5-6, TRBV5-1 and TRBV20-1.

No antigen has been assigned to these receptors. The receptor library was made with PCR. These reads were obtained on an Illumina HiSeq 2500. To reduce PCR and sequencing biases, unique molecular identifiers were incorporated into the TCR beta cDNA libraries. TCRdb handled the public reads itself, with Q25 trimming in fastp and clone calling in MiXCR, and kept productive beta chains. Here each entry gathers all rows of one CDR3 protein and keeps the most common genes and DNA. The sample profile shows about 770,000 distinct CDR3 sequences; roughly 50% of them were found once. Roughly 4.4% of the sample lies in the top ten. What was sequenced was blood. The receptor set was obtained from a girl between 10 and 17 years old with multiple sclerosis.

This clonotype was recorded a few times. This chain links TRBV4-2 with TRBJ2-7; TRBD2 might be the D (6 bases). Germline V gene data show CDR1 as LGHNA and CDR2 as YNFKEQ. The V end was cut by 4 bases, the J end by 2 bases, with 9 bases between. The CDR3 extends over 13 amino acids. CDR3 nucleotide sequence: TGTGCCAGCAGCCCTCGGAGGGCCTACGAGCAGTACTTC. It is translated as CASSPRRAYEQYF.

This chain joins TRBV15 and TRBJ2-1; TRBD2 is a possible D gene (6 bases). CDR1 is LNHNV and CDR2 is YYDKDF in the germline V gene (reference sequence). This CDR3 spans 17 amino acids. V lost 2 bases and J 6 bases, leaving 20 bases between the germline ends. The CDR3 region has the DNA TGTGCCACCAGCAGACTTTTTGGATTGGGAGCGGGCAATGAGCAGTTCTTC. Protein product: CATSRLFGLGAGNEQFF.

The chain's CDR3 is CASSLRTAPNNYGYTF. CDR3 nucleotides: TGTGCCAGCAGTTTACGGACCGCACCCAATAACTATGGCTACACCTTC. This chain links TRBV28 with TRBJ1-2; D gene ambiguous. V lost 2 bases and J lost 1, with 14 bases in between. The germline CDR1 and CDR2 sequences are MDHEN and SYDVKM. The CDR3 covers 16 residues.

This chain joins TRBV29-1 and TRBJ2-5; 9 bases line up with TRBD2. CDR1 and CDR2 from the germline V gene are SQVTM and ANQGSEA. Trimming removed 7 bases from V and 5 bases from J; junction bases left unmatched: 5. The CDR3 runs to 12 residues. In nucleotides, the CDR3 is TGCAGCGCCGTTACTAGCGGGGAGACCCAGTACTTC. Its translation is CSAVTSGETQYF.

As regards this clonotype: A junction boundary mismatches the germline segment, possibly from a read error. The CDR3 loop is CASSVAGGLQETQYF. CDR3 coding DNA: TGTGCCAGCAGCGTAGCGGGAGGCCTACAAGAGACCCAGTACTTC. The rearrangement links TRBV7-9 to TRBJ2-5, with 10 bases that match TRBD2. Looked up from germline, CDR1 is SEHNR and CDR2 is FQNEAQ (reference sequence). The CDR3 runs 15 residues. Filled out from reference TRBV7-9 and TRBJ2-5, the complete variable domain reads DTGVSQNPRHKITKRGQNVTFRCDPISEHNRLYWYRQTLGQGPEFLTYFQNEAQLEKSRLLSDRFSAERPKGSFSTLEIQRTEQGDSAMYLCASSVAGGLQETQYFGPGTRLLVL.

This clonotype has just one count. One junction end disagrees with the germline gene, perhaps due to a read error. CDR3 sequence reads: CSAVGPEDPTGVCYTEQFF. The CDR3 region has the DNA TGTAGCGCCGTGGGACCGGAAGACCCCACGGGGGTTTGCTATACTGAGCAGTTCTTC. J is TRBJ2-1 and V is TRBV29-1; D might be TRBD2 (6 bases). This CDR3 spans 19 amino acids. From germline, CDR1 is SQVTM and CDR2 ANQGSEA.

CDR3: CASSQAAGGGTDTQYF. The CDR3 DNA reads as TGTGCCAGCAGCCAAGCGGCGGGAGGTGGCACAGATACGCAGTATTTT. The V call is TRBV3-1, the J call TRBJ2-3; 8 bases fit TRBD2. This CDR3 spans 16 amino acids. The germline V gene has CDR1 LGHDT and CDR2 YNNKEL (reference sequence). With V trimmed by 1 base and J by 1 base, 4 bases remained unmatched.

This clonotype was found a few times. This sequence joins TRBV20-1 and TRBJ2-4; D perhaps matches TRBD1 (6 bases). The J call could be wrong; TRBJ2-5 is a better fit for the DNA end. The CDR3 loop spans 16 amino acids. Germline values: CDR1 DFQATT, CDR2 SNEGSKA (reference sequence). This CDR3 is CSASPRQQGTGETQYF. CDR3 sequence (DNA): TGCAGTGCTAGTCCTCGACAACAGGGTACGGGGGAGACCCAGTACTTC.

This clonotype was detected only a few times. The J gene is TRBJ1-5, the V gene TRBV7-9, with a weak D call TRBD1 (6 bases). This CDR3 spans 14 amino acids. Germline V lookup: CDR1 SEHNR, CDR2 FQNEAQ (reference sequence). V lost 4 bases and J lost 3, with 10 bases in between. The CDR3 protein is CASSSGQYNQPQHF. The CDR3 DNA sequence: TGTGCCAGCAGCTCAGGACAGTACAATCAGCCCCAGCATTTT. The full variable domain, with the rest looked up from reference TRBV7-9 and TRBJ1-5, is DTGVSQNPRHKITKRGQNVTFRCDPISEHNRLYWYRQTLGQGPEFLTYFQNEAQLEKSRLLSDRFSAERPKGSFSTLEIQRTEQGDSAMYLCASSSGQYNQPQHFGDGTRLSIL.

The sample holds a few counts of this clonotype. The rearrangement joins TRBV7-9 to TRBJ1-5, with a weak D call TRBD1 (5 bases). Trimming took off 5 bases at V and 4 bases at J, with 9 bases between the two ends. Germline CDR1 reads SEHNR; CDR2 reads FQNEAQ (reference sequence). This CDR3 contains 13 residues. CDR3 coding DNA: TGTGCCAGCAGCATTGACAGTAATCAGCCCCAGCATTTT. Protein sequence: CASSIDSNQPQHF. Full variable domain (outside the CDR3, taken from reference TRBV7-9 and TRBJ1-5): DTGVSQNPRHKITKRGQNVTFRCDPISEHNRLYWYRQTLGQGPEFLTYFQNEAQLEKSRLLSDRFSAERPKGSFSTLEIQRTEQGDSAMYLCASSIDSNQPQHFGDGTRLSIL.

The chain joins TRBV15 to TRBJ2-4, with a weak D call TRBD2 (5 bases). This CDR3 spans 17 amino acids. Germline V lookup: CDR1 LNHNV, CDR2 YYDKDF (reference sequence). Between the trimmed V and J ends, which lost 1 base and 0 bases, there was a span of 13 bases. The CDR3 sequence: CATSRAEPAVAKNIQYF. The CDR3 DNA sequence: TGTGCCACCAGCAGAGCGGAGCCAGCGGTAGCCAAAAACATTCAGTACTTC.

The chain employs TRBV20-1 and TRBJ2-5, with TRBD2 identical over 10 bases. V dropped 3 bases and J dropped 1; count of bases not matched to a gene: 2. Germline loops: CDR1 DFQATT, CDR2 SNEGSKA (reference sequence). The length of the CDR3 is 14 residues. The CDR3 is CSARGTSAQETQYF. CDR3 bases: TGCAGTGCTAGGGGGACTAGCGCCCAAGAGACCCAGTACTTC.

CDR3 region: CASSGATQIYNEQFF. The CDR3 DNA sequence: TGCGCCAGCAGCGGGGCGACACAGATTTACAATGAGCAGTTCTTC. The gene calls are TRBV4-1 and TRBJ2-1; tentatively, D is TRBD1 (5 bases). CDR3 size: 15 residues. Trimming removed 5 bases from V and 4 bases from J, with 15 bases in between. CDR1 and CDR2 from the germline V gene are MGHRA and YSYEKL.

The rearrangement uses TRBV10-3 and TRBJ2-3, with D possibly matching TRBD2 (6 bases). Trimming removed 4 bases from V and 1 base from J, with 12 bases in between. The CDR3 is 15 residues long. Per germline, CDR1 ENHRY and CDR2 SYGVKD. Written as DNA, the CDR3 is TGTGCCATCAGTGCCTCAGGGACTGGCACAGATACGCAGTATTTT. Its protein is CAISASGTGTDTQYF.

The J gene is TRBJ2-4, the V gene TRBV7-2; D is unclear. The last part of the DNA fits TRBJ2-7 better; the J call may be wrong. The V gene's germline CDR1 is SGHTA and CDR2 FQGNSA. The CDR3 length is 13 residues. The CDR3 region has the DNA TGTGCCAGCAGCTACCCAGGACCGTGCGAGCAGTACTTC. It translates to CASSYPGPCEQYF.

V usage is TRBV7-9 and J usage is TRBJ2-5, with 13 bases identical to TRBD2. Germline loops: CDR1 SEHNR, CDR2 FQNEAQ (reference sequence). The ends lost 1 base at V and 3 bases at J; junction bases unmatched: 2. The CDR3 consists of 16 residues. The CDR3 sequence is CASSLELAGGEETQYF. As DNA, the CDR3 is TGTGCCAGCAGCTTAGAACTAGCGGGAGGGGAAGAGACCCAGTACTTC.

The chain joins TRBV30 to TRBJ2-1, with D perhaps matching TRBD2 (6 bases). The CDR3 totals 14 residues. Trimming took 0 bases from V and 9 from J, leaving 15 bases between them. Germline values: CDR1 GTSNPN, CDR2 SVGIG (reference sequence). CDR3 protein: CAWSVGAGIVEQFF. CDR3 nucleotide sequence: TGTGCCTGGAGTGTAGGGGCGGGAATTGTTGAGCAGTTCTTC.

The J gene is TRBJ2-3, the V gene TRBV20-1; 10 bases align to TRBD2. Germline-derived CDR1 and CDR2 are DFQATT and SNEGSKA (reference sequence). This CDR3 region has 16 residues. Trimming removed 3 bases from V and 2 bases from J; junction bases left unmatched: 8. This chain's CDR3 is CSARVPSGSFTDTQYF. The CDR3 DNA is TGCAGTGCTAGGGTTCCTAGCGGGAGTTTCACAGATACGCAGTATTTT.

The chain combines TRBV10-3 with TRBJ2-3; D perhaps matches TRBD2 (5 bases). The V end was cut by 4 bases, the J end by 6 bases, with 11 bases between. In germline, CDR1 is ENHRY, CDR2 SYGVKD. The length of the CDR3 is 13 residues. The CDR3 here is CAISVSSRDTQYF. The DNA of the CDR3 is TGTGCCATCAGTGTCTCTAGCAGGGATACGCAGTATTTT.

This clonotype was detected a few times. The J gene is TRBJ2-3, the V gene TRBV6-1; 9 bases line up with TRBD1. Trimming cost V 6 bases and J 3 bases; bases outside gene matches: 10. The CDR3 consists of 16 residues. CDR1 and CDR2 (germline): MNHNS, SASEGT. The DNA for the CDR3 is TGTGCCAGCAGATCGGAACCGGGACAGGGAACAGATACGCAGTATTTT. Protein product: CASRSEPGQGTDTQYF.

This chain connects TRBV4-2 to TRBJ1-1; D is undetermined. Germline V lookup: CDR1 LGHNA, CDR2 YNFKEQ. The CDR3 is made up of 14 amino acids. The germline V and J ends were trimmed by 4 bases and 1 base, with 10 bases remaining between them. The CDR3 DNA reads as TGTGCCAGCAGCCTCGGGGAGGAGAACACTGAAGCTTTCTTT. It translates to CASSLGEENTEAFF.

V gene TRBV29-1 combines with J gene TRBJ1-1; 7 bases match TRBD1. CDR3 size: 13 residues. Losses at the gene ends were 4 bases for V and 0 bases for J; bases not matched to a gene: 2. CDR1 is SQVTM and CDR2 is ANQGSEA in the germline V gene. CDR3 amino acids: CSVGTGVNTEAFF. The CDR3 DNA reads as TGCAGCGTTGGTACAGGGGTGAACACTGAAGCTTTCTTT.

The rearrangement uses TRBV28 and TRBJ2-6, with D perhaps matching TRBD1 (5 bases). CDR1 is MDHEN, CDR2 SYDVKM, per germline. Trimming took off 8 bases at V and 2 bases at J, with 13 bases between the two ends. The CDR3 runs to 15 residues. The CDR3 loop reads CASQVQGPGANVLTF. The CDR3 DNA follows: TGTGCCAGCCAAGTCCAGGGCCCTGGGGCCAACGTCCTGACTTTC.

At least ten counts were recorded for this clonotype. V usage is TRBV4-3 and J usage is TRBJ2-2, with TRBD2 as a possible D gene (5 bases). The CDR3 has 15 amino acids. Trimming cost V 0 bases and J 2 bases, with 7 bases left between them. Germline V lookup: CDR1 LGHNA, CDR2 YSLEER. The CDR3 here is CASSQELDNTGELFF. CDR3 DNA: TGCGCCAGCAGCCAAGAACTAGATAACACCGGGGAGCTGTTTTTT.

The CDR3 DNA sequence: TGCAGTGCTTCCAGCCTGGGACAGGGGGAAGAGACCCAGTACTTC. Translation gives CSASSLGQGEETQYF. The chain joins TRBV20-1 to TRBJ2-5, with 11 bases fitting TRBD1. Germline CDR1 and CDR2: DFQATT and SNEGSKA (reference sequence). CDR3 length: 15 amino acids. J was trimmed by 3 bases and V by 5 bases; bases with no gene match: 8.

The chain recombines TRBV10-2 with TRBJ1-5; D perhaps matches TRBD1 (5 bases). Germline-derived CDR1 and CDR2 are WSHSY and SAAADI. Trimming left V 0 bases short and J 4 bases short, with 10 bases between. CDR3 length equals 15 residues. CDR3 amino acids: CASSESAGSNQPQHF. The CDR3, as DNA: TGCGCCAGCAGTGAGTCAGCAGGGTCAAATCAGCCCCAGCATTTT.

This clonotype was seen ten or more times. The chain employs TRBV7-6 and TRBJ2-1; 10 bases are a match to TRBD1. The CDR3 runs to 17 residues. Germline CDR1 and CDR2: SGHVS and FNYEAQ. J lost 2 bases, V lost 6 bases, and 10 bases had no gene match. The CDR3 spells CASSWTSGTGAYNEQFF. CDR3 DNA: TGTGCCAGCAGTTGGACCTCCGGGACAGGGGCCTACAATGAGCAGTTCTTC.

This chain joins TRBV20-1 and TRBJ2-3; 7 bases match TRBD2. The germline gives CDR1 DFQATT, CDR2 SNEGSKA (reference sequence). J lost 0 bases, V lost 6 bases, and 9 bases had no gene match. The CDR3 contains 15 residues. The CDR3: CSAIPAGLSTDTQYF. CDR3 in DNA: TGCAGTGCCATTCCAGCGGGACTCAGCACAGATACGCAGTATTTT.

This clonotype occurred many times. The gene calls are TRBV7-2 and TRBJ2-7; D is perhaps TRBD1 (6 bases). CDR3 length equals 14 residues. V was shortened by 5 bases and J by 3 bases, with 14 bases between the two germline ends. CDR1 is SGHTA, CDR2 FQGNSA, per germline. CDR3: CASSPTGPNYEQYF. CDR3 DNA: TGTGCCAGCAGCCCCACAGGGCCGAACTACGAGCAGTACTTC.

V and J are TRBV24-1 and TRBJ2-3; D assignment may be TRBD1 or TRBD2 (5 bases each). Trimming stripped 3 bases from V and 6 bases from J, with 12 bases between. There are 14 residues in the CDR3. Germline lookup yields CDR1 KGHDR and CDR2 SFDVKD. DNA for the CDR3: TGTGCCACCAGTGATCGGGGCCGAGATGATACGCAGTATTTT. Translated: CATSDRGRDDTQYF.